This T cell receptor (beta chain) emerged from a study of T cell repertoires in cytomegalovirus infection. As for the study in general: Indications of both CMV infection and matching HLA type were provided by public TCR beta signatures. General study findings and limits: Dominating the ex vivo response were TCR beta clonotypes that were CMV-specific and HLA-C-restricted. Summed frequency of public TCR beta families distinguished CMV carriers with the relevant HLA.

Using its own MiXCR run on the reads, TCRdb lists one record per CDR3 protein. In the table there are some 700,000 distinct CDR3 sequences, approximately 34% of which are singletons. This clonotype came up a few times. Its antigen remains unknown. V was pared by 6 bases and J by 1 base, with 9 bases between. The germline gives CDR1 MNHEY, CDR2 SVGAGI. The CDR3 covers 14 residues. The rearrangement uses TRBV6-5 and TRBJ2-2; possibly TRBD2 for D (5 bases). Sequencing input: PBMCs. The clonotype originates from a human donor in good health (CMV status not recorded). Some clones in this sample may be carry-over from other donors' samples. The DNA of the CDR3 is TGTGCCAGCAGCTTGGACTGGAACACCGGGGAGCTGTTTTTT. Its translation is CASSLDWNTGELFF.